The 20 T cell receptor beta chains listed next were all sequenced from one sample in a study of blood T cell repertoires in COVID-19. This table comes from immunoSEQ multiplex PCR, and its TCRdb copy is limited to in-frame clones, with some not included. The sample records about 160,000 clones, more than 70% being singletons. The specimen was peripheral blood. These receptors all come from a man between 50 and 59 years old with active or convalescent COVID-19.

The chain has TRBV7-8 and TRBJ2-1; 10 positions agree with TRBD2. CDR1 and CDR2 (germline): SGHVS, FQNEAQ. V trimming: 6 bases; J trimming: 2 bases; junction bases outside the gene matches: 4. The CDR3 loop spans 15 amino acids. The CDR3, as DNA: TGTGCCAGCAGACAACTAGCGGGAACCTACAATGAGCAGTTCTTC. This codes for CASRQLAGTYNEQFF.

The chain is built from TRBV27 and TRBJ1-5; TRBD1 might be the D (6 bases). The germline V gene encodes CDR1 MNHEY and CDR2 SMNVEV (reference sequence). Trimming took off 6 bases at V and 4 bases at J, with 16 bases between the two ends. The CDR3 has 15 amino acids. CDR3 sequence reads: CASSRGGLGNQPQHF. The CDR3 nucleotides are TGTGCCAGCAGCCGCGGGGGCCTCGGGAATCAGCCCCAGCATTTT.

The chain recombines TRBV4-3 with TRBJ2-7; 8 bases line up with TRBD1. The CDR3 has 17 residues. The germline gives CDR1 LGHNA, CDR2 YSLEER. With V trimmed by 4 bases and J by 5 bases, 16 bases remained unmatched. CDR3 sequence reads: CASSLNPPGTGSDEQYF. The DNA for the CDR3 is TGCGCCAGCAGCCTCAATCCCCCGGGGACAGGTTCTGACGAGCAGTACTTC.

The genes are TRBV18 and TRBJ2-1, with D tentatively TRBD1 (5 bases). Germline-derived CDR1 and CDR2 are KGHSH and LQKENI. V lost 4 bases and J lost 5, with 9 bases in between. CDR3 size: 13 residues. CDR3 nucleotides: TGTGCCAGCTCACAAGGACAAAACAATGAGCAGTTCTTC. This gives the protein CASSQGQNNEQFF.

The J gene is TRBJ2-1, the V gene TRBV19; D might be TRBD1 (5 bases). The V end was cut by 10 bases, the J end by 3 bases, with 16 bases between. The CDR3 loop spans 14 amino acids. Per germline, CDR1 LNHDA and CDR2 SQIVND (reference sequence). In DNA, the CDR3 is TGTGCCACCCGCCCGCAGGGTATCTACAATGAGCAGTTCTTC. Translation: CATRPQGIYNEQFF.

This rearrangement joins TRBV4-3 to TRBJ1-3; the D gene is possibly TRBD1 (5 bases). The ends were cut back, 0 bases at V and 2 bases at J, with 11 bases in the middle. CDR3 length: 16 residues. From germline, CDR1 is LGHNA and CDR2 YSLEER. Here the CDR3 reads CASSQDVDNPGNTIYF. CDR3 coding DNA: TGCGCCAGCAGCCAAGATGTGGACAATCCTGGAAACACCATATATTTT.

The CDR3: CASSLESAQNEQFF. CDR3 bases: TGCGCCAGCAGCTTGGAGTCAGCGCAGAATGAGCAGTTCTTC. The V and J genes are TRBV5-1 and TRBJ2-1; D remains ambiguous. This CDR3 comprises 14 residues. V lost 0 bases, J lost 7 bases, and 11 bases lay in between. Germline V gives CDR1 SGHRS, CDR2 YFSETQ.

J is TRBJ1-2 and V is TRBV19; tentative D call: TRBD1 (5 bases). This CDR3 spans 13 amino acids. V lost 3 bases and J 9 bases, leaving 14 bases between the germline ends. CDR1 LNHDA and CDR2 SQIVND come from the germline V gene (reference sequence). CDR3 loop: CASSIGTVLSYTF. CDR3 nucleotides: TGTGCCAGTAGTATCGGGACTGTTTTGAGCTACACCTTC. Full variable domain (rest looked up from reference TRBV19 and TRBJ1-2): DGGITQSPKYLFRKEGQNVTLSCEQNLNHDAMYWYRQDPGQGLRLIYYSQIVNDFQKGDIAEGYSVSREKKESFPLTVTSAQKNPTAFYLCASSIGTVLSYTFGSGTRLTVV.

The chain employs TRBV7-3 and TRBJ2-2; D perhaps matches TRBD2 (6 bases). This CDR3 region has 15 residues. Per germline, CDR1 SGHTA and CDR2 FQGTGA. V shed 2 bases and J shed 4 bases, with 11 bases lying between them. The CDR3 DNA is TGTGCCAGCAGCTTACTAGCGCGGGGCACCGGGGAGCTGTTTTTT. This encodes CASSLLARGTGELFF.

Regarding this clone: At one end, the junction sequence differs from germline, possibly due to a read error. The V gene is TRBV6-5, the J gene TRBJ2-4; 9 bases are a match to TRBD1. Germline V gene data show CDR1 as MNHEY and CDR2 as SVGAGI. The CDR3 consists of 14 residues. In DNA form, the CDR3 reads TGTGCCAGCAGTCACTCCGGGACAGGGCTCCTTCAGTACTTC. This translates into CASSHSGTGLLQYF.

The V call is TRBV29-1, the J call TRBJ2-3, with 9 nucleotides matching TRBD2. Germline V gives CDR1 SQVTM, CDR2 ANQGSEA. With 7 bases clipped from V and 1 base from J, the junction kept 6 bases outside the gene matches. This CDR3 contains 14 residues. CDR3 loop: CSGEGTSRTDTQYF. The CDR3 DNA is TGCAGCGGGGAGGGGACTAGCCGCACAGATACGCAGTATTTT.

The chain joins TRBV6-6 to TRBJ1-5, with 7 bases identical to TRBD1. This CDR3 is 16 amino acids long. Looked up from germline, CDR1 is MNHNY and CDR2 is SVGAGI (reference sequence). Trimming took 5 bases from V and 1 from J; bases not matched to a gene: 8. Here the CDR3 reads CASSLRQGPSNQPQHF. The CDR3 DNA follows: TGTGCCAGCAGTCTGCGACAGGGACCGAGCAATCAGCCCCAGCATTTT.

This clone was detected only once. This rearrangement joins TRBV4-2 to TRBJ1-1; tentatively, D is TRBD1 (6 bases). The germline V and J ends were trimmed by 3 bases and 8 bases, with 16 bases remaining between them. This CDR3 spans 14 amino acids. Germline values: CDR1 LGHNA, CDR2 YNFKEQ. The CDR3 DNA reads as TGTGCCAGCAGCCAGTCACAGGGAATGATCGAAGCTTTCTTT. Translation: CASSQSQGMIEAFF.

This sequence joins TRBV4-3 and TRBJ1-1; tentatively, D is TRBD1 (6 bases). The CDR3 totals 16 residues. Germline CDR1 and CDR2: LGHNA and YSLEER. Trimming shortened V by 0 bases and J by 8 bases, and 19 bases separated the two germline ends. The CDR3 region has the DNA TGCGCCAGCAGCCAAGATGTGGACAGAGTGAGCGCCGAAGCTTTCTTT. Translated: CASSQDVDRVSAEAFF.

The chain joins TRBV9 to TRBJ2-2; TRBD2 matches 7 bases. The ends lost 0 bases at V and 6 bases at J; junction bases unmatched: 11. Germline assignment: CDR1 SGDLS and CDR2 YYNGEE. The CDR3 covers 17 residues. The CDR3 protein is CASSVAGRESIAGELFF. The CDR3 nucleotides are TGTGCCAGCAGCGTAGCTGGGCGGGAGAGCATCGCCGGGGAGCTGTTTTTT.

The rearrangement joins TRBV27 to TRBJ1-2, with 8 bases aligning to TRBD1. Trimming removed 0 bases from V and 4 bases from J; junction bases left unmatched: 7. Germline CDR1 reads MNHEY; CDR2 reads SMNVEV (reference sequence). The CDR3 loop spans 16 amino acids. The CDR3 DNA sequence: TGTGCCAGCAGTTTATCGCGGGACAGGCCGACCTATGGCTACACCTTC. This sequence encodes CASSLSRDRPTYGYTF.

This sequence joins TRBV12-3 or TRBV12-4 and TRBJ1-2; the D is unclear. V lost 6 bases and J lost 4, with 12 bases in between. The CDR3 has 13 amino acids. CDR3 amino acids: CASSSPEAYGYTF. The CDR3 region has the DNA TGTGCCAGCAGCTCTCCTGAGGCCTATGGCTACACCTTC.

The CDR3: CASSAPAGVGYTGELFF. CDR3 nucleotides: TGTGCCAGCAGTGCCCCTGCGGGAGTGGGTTACACCGGGGAGCTGTTTTTT. The chain links TRBV9 to TRBJ2-2, with 7 bases identical to TRBD2. The junction had 13 bases not matched to a gene; V was cut back by 5 bases and J by 3 bases. Germline CDR1 and CDR2: SGDLS and YYNGEE. CDR3 size: 17 residues.

This rearrangement joins TRBV10-3 to TRBJ1-1, with TRBD1 as a possible D gene (6 bases). Deletions cut 4 bases from V and 0 bases from J, with 15 bases between. Germline V gives CDR1 ENHRY, CDR2 SYGVKD. The CDR3 covers 16 residues. The CDR3 is CAISGKGGLVNTEAFF. The CDR3, as DNA: TGTGCCATCAGTGGGAAGGGGGGGCTGGTGAACACTGAAGCTTTCTTT.

The gene calls are TRBV6-5 and TRBJ2-7, with D possibly matching TRBD1 (5 bases). Germline assignment: CDR1 MNHEY and CDR2 SVGAGI. The V end was cut by 0 bases, the J end by 1 base, with 7 bases between. The CDR3 sequence is 14 residues long. CDR3 nucleotide sequence: TGTGCCAGCAGTTACTCGCAGGGATCCTACGAGCAGTACTTC. Translation: CASSYSQGSYEQYF.